These 12 T cell receptor beta chains were sequenced from one sample in a study of T-cell reconstitution after alpha-beta-depleted transplantation in children. Unique molecular identifiers were used to barcode this TCRbeta library. One entry per CDR3 protein, called by TCRdb with MiXCR from the PCR reads. Of 330,000 or so distinct CDR3 sequences listed, about 9.4% were seen once; the top ten hold approximately 7.6%. The sample consisted of PBMCs, taken before TCRalphabeta/CD19-depleted stem cell transplant. Every receptor here comes from a boy under two years old with acute myeloid leukemia, due to receive a stem cell transplant.

This clonotype was detected ten times or more. The genes are TRBV7-3 and TRBJ1-1; no reliable D call. V lost 1 base to trimming and J lost 5 bases, with 11 bases between them. The CDR3 spans 14 residues. The germline V gene has CDR1 SGHTA and CDR2 FQGTGA. CDR3 sequence: CASSLSEGGTEAFF. For the CDR3, the DNA is TGTGCCAGCAGCTTAAGTGAGGGAGGGACTGAAGCTTTCTTT.

This clonotype has a count of ten or more. The V and J genes are TRBV5-1 and TRBJ1-2; TRBD1 matches 7 bases. The ends lost 2 bases at V and 6 bases at J; junction bases unmatched: 4. This CDR3 has 13 amino acids. Germline V CDR1 and CDR2: SGHRS, YFSETQ. This CDR3 is CASSLQGRDGYTF. The CDR3, as DNA: TGCGCCAGCAGCTTACAGGGGAGGGATGGCTACACCTTC.

Ten or more counts support this clonotype. The V call is TRBV7-9, the J call TRBJ1-1; D not certain. Germline V gene lookup returns CDR1 SEHNR and CDR2 FQNEAQ (reference sequence). V gave up 0 bases and J gave up 3 bases, with 8 bases separating them. The CDR3 runs to 14 residues. CDR3 sequence reads: CASSLASRDTEAFF. DNA for the CDR3: TGTGCCAGCAGCTTAGCGTCCCGGGACACTGAAGCTTTCTTT.

This clonotype showed up many times. The chain recombines TRBV6-5 with TRBJ2-2; D not certain. CDR3 length: 16 residues. The germline V and J ends were trimmed by 0 bases and 7 bases, with 15 bases remaining between them. Germline CDR1 MNHEY, CDR2 SVGAGI. The DNA for the CDR3 is TGTGCCAGCAGTTACTCGATTGGAACCAGAGTCGGGGAGCTGTTTTTT. Protein product: CASSYSIGTRVGELFF.

The CDR3 protein is CASSPLSTGSGSGNIQYF. DNA of the CDR3: TGTGCCAGCTCACCTCTATCGACCGGATCCGGGAGTGGAAACATTCAGTACTTC. The chain recombines TRBV18 with TRBJ2-4; D perhaps matches TRBD2 (6 bases). V gave up 3 bases and J gave up 6 bases, with 24 bases separating them. The CDR3 runs 18 residues. Germline V gene data show CDR1 as KGHSH and CDR2 as LQKENI.

The V call is TRBV7-2, the J call TRBJ1-5; D is ambiguous. The germline V gene encodes CDR1 SGHTA and CDR2 FQGNSA. The CDR3 has 16 residues. Trimming took 2 bases from V and 0 from J, leaving 11 bases between them. The DNA for the CDR3 is TGTGCCAGCAGCTTATTCGGGCCGTATAGCAATCAGCCCCAGCATTTT. Amino acids: CASSLFGPYSNQPQHF.

This clonotype was seen at least ten times. The rearrangement links TRBV5-4 to TRBJ2-7; TRBD1 aligns across 8 bases. Germline CDR1 and CDR2: SGHNT and YYREEE (reference sequence). This CDR3 has 14 amino acids. The junction had 7 bases not matched to a gene; V was cut back by 3 bases and J by 5 bases. CDR3 DNA: TGTGCCAGCAGCTCTAGGACAGGGATAGACGAGCAGTACTTC. It codes for CASSSRTGIDEQYF.

This clonotype was counted ten times or more. The chain recombines TRBV5-1 with TRBJ2-7; tentatively, D is TRBD2 (5 bases). Deletions cut 4 bases from V and 0 bases from J, with 14 bases between. Germline assignment: CDR1 SGHRS and CDR2 YFSETQ. The CDR3 runs to 15 residues. The DNA of the CDR3 is TGCGCCAGCAGCGAAGGACTTGGCAGCTCCTACGAGCAGTACTTC. Translated: CASSEGLGSSYEQYF.

At least ten counts were recorded for this clonotype. The rearrangement uses TRBV12-3 or TRBV12-4 and TRBJ2-7; 8 positions agree with TRBD2. The trim removed 7 bases at V and 2 bases at J, leaving 7 bases unmatched. This CDR3 is built from 14 residues. The CDR3 loop is CASTSTGGAYEQYF. CDR3 DNA: TGTGCCAGCACCTCTACGGGGGGGGCCTACGAGCAGTACTTC.

The sample holds many counts of this clonotype. This chain uses TRBV28 with TRBJ2-7, with TRBD2 matching 7 bases. The CDR3 is 15 residues long. The germline CDR1 and CDR2 sequences are MDHEN and SYDVKM. The V gene end was trimmed by 2 bases and the J gene end by 6 bases; junction bases not matched to a gene: 10. The CDR3 loop reads CASSLIRDYYPEQYF. The CDR3 DNA reads as TGTGCCAGCAGTTTAATTAGGGACTATTACCCCGAGCAGTACTTC.

This clonotype has a count of ten or more. V usage is TRBV4-2 and J usage is TRBJ2-3; unclear D gene. This CDR3 comprises 13 residues. Trimming removed 6 bases from V and 2 bases from J, with 9 bases in between. Germline V gene sequence: CDR1 LGHNA, CDR2 YNFKEQ. The CDR3 here is CASRQHTTDTQYF. The CDR3 nucleotides read TGTGCCAGCAGGCAACATACCACAGATACGCAGTATTTT.

This clonotype appeared many times. The chain employs TRBV9 and TRBJ2-1, with D possibly TRBD2 on 6 matching bases. The CDR3 is made up of 16 amino acids. CDR1 and CDR2 (germline): SGDLS, YYNGEE. The V end lost 0 bases, the J end lost 4 bases, and 14 bases lay between the germline ends. CDR3 amino acids: CASSVATSRLYNEQFF. The DNA for the CDR3 is TGTGCCAGCAGCGTAGCTACTAGCCGACTTTACAATGAGCAGTTCTTC.